The sequence of this TCR beta chain was determined in a study of T-cell reconstitution after alpha-beta-depleted transplantation in children. The V gene lost 5 bases and the J gene lost 0 bases, with 11 bases spanning the gap. CDR3 size: 14 residues. Germline V gene data show CDR1 as SEHNR and CDR2 as FQNEAQ (reference sequence). Preparation of the TCRbeta library involved a method that used unique molecular identifiers. MiXCR, applied by TCRdb to the PCR reads, yields one record per CDR3 protein. The sample holds 350,000 to 400,000 distinct CDR3 sequences, 10% to 15% seen once. The receptor was isolated from a human donor who donated a stem cell graft to a child with Fanconi anemia. Sequences were derived from PBMCs, sampled from the stem cell graft. This chain uses TRBV7-9 with TRBJ2-7, with D possibly TRBD1 on 6 matching bases. The CDR3 loop is CASSAGQNSYEQYF. CDR3 sequence (DNA): TGTGCCAGCAGCGCAGGACAGAACTCCTACGAGCAGTACTTC.